This T cell receptor (beta chain) was profiled in a study of blood T cells in healthy people across ages. In this sample, this clonotype turned up a few times. Total RNA extracted from each sample amounted to at least 6 micrograms. The authors ran a second PCR of roughly 6 to 11 cycles using a sample-barcoded 5' primer and a J-beta primer mix. Every individual sample yielded 2.5 million or more paired-end reads (each containing CDR3). Each CDR3 protein gets one entry after TCRdb re-called the 5' RACE reads with MiXCR. The sample lists 700,000 or so distinct CDR3 sequences, around 38% occurring once. The CDR3 loop spans 15 amino acids. Looked up from germline, CDR1 is MNHEY and CDR2 is SVGAGI. The V gene end was trimmed by 6 bases and the J gene end by 5 bases; junction bases not matched to a gene: 5.

This sequence originates from a man older than 75 in good health. V is TRBV6-5 and J is TRBJ2-7; 15 nucleotides align to TRBD2. What was sequenced was blood. DNA for the CDR3: TGTGCCAGCAGGCGGGGACTAGCGGGAGGTAACGAGCAGTACTTC. This encodes CASRRGLAGGNEQYF.